Below are 13 T cell receptor beta chains sequenced from a single sample in a study of monozygotic twins with inflammatory bowel disease. TCRdb processed the 5' RACE reads again and assigns one entry to each CDR3 protein, with no DNA. The listing contains some 190,000 distinct CDR3 sequences. The sample consisted of blood. These receptors came from a human donor with ulcerative colitis or Crohn's disease, or a healthy co-twin of an affected twin (not recorded which).

V is TRBV6-4 and J is TRBJ1-4. This CDR3 region has 18 residues. In germline, CDR1 is MRHNA, CDR2 SNTAGT. Here the CDR3 reads CASSARMIISSLYEKLFF.

The chain recombines TRBV7-9 with TRBJ2-1; TCRdb's D call, TRBD2, is unchecked because there is no DNA. CDR1 is SEHNR, CDR2 FQNEAQ, per germline (reference sequence). The CDR3 extends over 15 amino acids. The CDR3 reads CASSGSLEHLNEQFF.

This chain uses TRBV19 with TRBJ2-7; the D gene TCRdb calls, TRBD1, cannot be checked with no DNA. CDR3 length equals 13 residues. The germline gives CDR1 LNHDA, CDR2 SQIVND (reference sequence). The CDR3 region is CASSSGTNYEQYF.

V is TRBV11-2 and J is TRBJ2-5; TCRdb returns TRBD2, unconfirmable since there is no DNA. This CDR3 contains 20 residues. From germline, CDR1 is SGHAT and CDR2 FQNNGV. The chain's CDR3 is CASSLGLGLAGGLIQETQYF.

The rearrangement uses TRBV20-1 and TRBJ2-7. Germline loops: CDR1 DFQATT, CDR2 SNEGSKA (reference sequence). This CDR3 has 13 residues. CDR3 protein: CSARVPGFAEQYF.

CDR3 sequence: CASSPDRSTGNTIYF. The gene calls are TRBV4-1 and TRBJ1-3. The CDR3 runs to 15 residues. In germline, CDR1 is MGHRA, CDR2 YSYEKL.

The chain employs TRBV5-1 and TRBJ1-6. The germline CDR1 and CDR2 sequences are SGHRS and YFSETQ. The CDR3 contains 15 residues. CDR3 in amino acids: CASSLALSAYSPLHF.

CDR3 in amino acids: CASSQARDTEAFF. This rearrangement joins TRBV5-1 to TRBJ1-1. CDR3 length: 13 amino acids. Germline V lookup: CDR1 SGHRS, CDR2 YFSETQ. Using reference TRBV5-1 and TRBJ1-1 for the parts outside the CDR3, the full variable domain is KAGVTQTPRYLIKTRGQQVTLSCSPISGHRSVSWYQQTPGQGLQFLFEYFSETQRNKGNFPGRFSGRQFSNSRSEMNVSTLELGDSALYLCASSQARDTEAFFGQGTRLTVV.

This CDR3 reads CASSLEGSGYEQYF. V is TRBV13 and J is TRBJ2-7; there is no DNA to check the TCRdb D call of TRBD2. This CDR3 comprises 14 residues. Germline CDR1 reads PRHDT; CDR2 reads FYEKMQ (reference sequence).

This chain uses TRBV10-3 with TRBJ1-1; TCRdb outputs TRBD1, but without DNA this stays unchecked. Germline assignment: CDR1 ENHRY and CDR2 SYGVKD. The CDR3 runs 12 residues. The CDR3 loop is CAISGGYTEAFF.

The J gene is TRBJ2-3, the V gene TRBV29-1; TCRdb gives TRBD2 as the D gene, but with no DNA this cannot be confirmed. This CDR3 is 14 amino acids long. Germline V gene data show CDR1 as SQVTM and CDR2 as ANQGSEA. The CDR3 sequence is CSVDASGATDTQYF.

The chain recombines TRBV5-1 with TRBJ2-3. Germline CDR1 and CDR2: SGHRS and YFSETQ. This CDR3 has 13 residues. The CDR3 protein is CASSLGLTDTQYF.

The CDR3 sequence: CASSLGTGAGNTIYF. The chain couples TRBV7-6 to TRBJ1-3; lacking DNA, the TRBD1 call made by TCRdb goes unchecked. CDR3 size: 15 residues. The germline CDR1 and CDR2 sequences are SGHVS and FNYEAQ.